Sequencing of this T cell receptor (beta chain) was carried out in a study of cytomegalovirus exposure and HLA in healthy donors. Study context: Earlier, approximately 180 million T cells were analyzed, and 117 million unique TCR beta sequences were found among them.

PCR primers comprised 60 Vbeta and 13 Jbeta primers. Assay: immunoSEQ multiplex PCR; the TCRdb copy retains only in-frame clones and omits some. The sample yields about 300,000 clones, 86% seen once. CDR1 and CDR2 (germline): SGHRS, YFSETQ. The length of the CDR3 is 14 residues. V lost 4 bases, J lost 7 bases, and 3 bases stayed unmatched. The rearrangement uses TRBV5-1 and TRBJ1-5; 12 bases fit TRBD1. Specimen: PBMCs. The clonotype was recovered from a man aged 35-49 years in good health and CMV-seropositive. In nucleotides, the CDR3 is TGCGCCAGCAGCCGAGGGACAGGGGGCCAGCCCCAGCATTTT. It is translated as CASSRGTGGQPQHF.